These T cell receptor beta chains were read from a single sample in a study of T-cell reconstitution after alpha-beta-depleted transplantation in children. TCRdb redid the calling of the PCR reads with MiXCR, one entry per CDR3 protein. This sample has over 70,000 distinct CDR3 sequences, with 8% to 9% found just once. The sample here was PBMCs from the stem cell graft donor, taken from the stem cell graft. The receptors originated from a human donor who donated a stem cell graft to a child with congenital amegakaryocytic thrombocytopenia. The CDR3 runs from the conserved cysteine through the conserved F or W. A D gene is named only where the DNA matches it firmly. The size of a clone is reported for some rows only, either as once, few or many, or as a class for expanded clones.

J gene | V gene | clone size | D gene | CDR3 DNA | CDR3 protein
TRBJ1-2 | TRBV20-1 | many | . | TGCAGTGCTAGATGGCGGGTCGATGGCTACACCTTC | CSARWRVDGYTF
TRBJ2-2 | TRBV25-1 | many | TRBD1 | TGTGCCAGCAGTGAATATAGGACAGGGCTATCCGGGGAGCTGTTTTTT | CASSEYRTGLSGELFF
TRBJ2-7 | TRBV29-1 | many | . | TGCAGCGTTGAAGATCTTCTAGGGGGAGGGAACGAGCAGTACTTC | CSVEDLLGGGNEQYF
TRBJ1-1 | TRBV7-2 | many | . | TGTGCCAGCAGCTTAGCGATTGAGTACACTGAAGCTTTCTTT | CASSLAIEYTEAFF
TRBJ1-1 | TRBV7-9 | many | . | TGTGCCAGCAGCTTAGCGGTCCGTAGCACTGAAGCTTTCTTT | CASSLAVRSTEAFF
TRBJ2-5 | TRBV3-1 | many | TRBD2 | TGTGCCAGCAGCACTCGGACTAGCGGTAATTTAGAGACCCAGTACTTC | CASSTRTSGNLETQYF
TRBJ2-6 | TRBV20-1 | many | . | TGCAGTGCTAGGTCAGGGGCTTCTGGGGCCAACGTCCTGACTTTC | CSARSGASGANVLTF
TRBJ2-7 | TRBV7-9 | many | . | TGTGCCAGCAGCTTACGTTGGGCCTACGAGCAGTACTTC | CASSLRWAYEQYF
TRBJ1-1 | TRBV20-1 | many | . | TGCAGTGCCCCTCTCTGGGGCCAGAACACTGAAGCTTTCTTT | CSAPLWGQNTEAFF
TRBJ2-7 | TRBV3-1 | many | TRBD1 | TGTGCCAGCAGCCACCCCGGGACAGGGGTCGAGCAGTACTTC | CASSHPGTGVEQYF
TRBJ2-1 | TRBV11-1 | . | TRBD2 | TGTGCCAGCAGCTTACCTTGGGGGAAAAGCGGGGGTGACAATGAGCAGTTCTTC | CASSLPWGKSGGDNEQFF
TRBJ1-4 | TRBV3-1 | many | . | TGTGCCAGCAGCTCGGGGCAGATTAATGAAAAACTGTTTTTT | CASSSGQINEKLFF
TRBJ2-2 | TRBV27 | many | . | TGTGCCAGCAGCCCCTTACGGGCGGGACAGAACACCGGGGAGCTGTTTTTT | CASSPLRAGQNTGELFF
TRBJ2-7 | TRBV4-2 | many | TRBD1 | TGTGCCAGCAGATTAGGGACAGGGCAAGAGTACGAGCAGTACTTC | CASRLGTGQEYEQYF
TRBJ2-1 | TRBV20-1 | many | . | TGCAGTGCTAGAGATCAGGGCGGGGGCGCCTACAATGAGCAGTTCTTC | CSARDQGGGAYNEQFF
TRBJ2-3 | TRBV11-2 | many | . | TGTGCCAGCAGCTTTAAGGACGCGGGACGCTTCTTTAGCACAGATACGCAGTATTTT | CASSFKDAGRFFSTDTQYF
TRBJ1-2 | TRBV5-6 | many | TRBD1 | TGTGCCAGCAGCTTGATGGCGACAGGGGGGATCCATGGCTACACCTTC | CASSLMATGGIHGYTF
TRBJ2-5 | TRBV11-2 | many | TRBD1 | TGTGCCAGCAGCTTAGGGACAGGGGGAGAGACCCAGTACTTC | CASSLGTGGETQYF
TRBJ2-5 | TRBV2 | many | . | TGTGCCAGCAGTGTTGGAGCCTTAGAGACCCAGTACTTC | CASSVGALETQYF
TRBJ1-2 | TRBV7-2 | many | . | TGTGCCAGCAGCTTATCGGCCTCCGGGTCCAACTATGGCTACACCTTC | CASSLSASGSNYGYTF
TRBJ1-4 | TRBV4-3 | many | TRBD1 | TGCGCCAGCAGCCAAGATCGGAAGACAGGGCTCCTTAATGAAAAACTGTTTTTT | CASSQDRKTGLLNEKLFF
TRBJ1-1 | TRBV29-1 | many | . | TGCAGCACCAAACCCAGTTTTGACACTGAAGCTTTCTTT | CSTKPSFDTEAFF
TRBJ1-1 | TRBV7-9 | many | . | TGTGCCAGCAGCTGGGAGGATAGGACTGAAGCTTTCTTT | CASSWEDRTEAFF
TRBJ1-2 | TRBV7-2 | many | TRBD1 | TGTGCCAGCAGCGGACAGGGGACCTTTGGCTACACCTTC | CASSGQGTFGYTF
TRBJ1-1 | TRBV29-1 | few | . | TGCAGCGTTGACAGGGCGGGTATGAACACTGAAGCTTTCTTT | CSVDRAGMNTEAFF
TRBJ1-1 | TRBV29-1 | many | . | TGCAGCGTTGCCCTGGCCAGGGACACTGAAGCTTTCTTT | CSVALARDTEAFF
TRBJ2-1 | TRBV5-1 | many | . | TGCGCCAGCCGCTCCGAATTGGGGGGGGCCCCCGGCAATGAGCAGTTCTTC | CASRSELGGAPGNEQFF
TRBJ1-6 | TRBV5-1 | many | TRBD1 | TGCGCCAGCAGCTTTGGGACAGGGGACTCACCCCTCCACTTT | CASSFGTGDSPLHF
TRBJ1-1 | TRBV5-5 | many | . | TGTGCCAGCAGCTCTCGGAGCCAGGGCACTGAAGCTTTCTTT | CASSSRSQGTEAFF
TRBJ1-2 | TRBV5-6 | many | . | TGTGCCAGCAGCTTCGGGACGGAAGGTGGCTACACCTTC | CASSFGTEGGYTF
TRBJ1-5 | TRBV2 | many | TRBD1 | TGTGCCAGCAGCCGGGACAGTCGGGGCAATCAGCCCCAGCATTTT | CASSRDSRGNQPQHF
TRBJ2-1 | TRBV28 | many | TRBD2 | TGTGCCAGCAGGGCCCAATCCCCGACTAGCGGAGGAAATGAGCAGTTCTTC | CASRAQSPTSGGNEQFF
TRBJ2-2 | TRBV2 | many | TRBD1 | TGTGCCAGCAGTGAATCCGGGACAGCAAACACCGGGGAGCTGTTTTTT | CASSESGTANTGELFF
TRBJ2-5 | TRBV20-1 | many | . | TGCAGTTACGGACCCAAAGAGACCCAGTACTTC | CSYGPKETQYF
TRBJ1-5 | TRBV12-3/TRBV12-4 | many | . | TGTGCCAGCAGTCAACAGGGTTTGGGCAATCAGCCCCAGCATTTT | CASSQQGLGNQPQHF
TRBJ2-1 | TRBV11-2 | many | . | TGTGCCAGCCCGGCCGGGAGCCTAGAATTTAACAATGAGCAGTTCTTC | CASPAGSLEFNNEQFF
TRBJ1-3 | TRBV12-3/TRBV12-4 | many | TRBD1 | TGTGCCAGCATCCCAGGGACAGCCCGGGGAAACACCATATATTTT | CASIPGTARGNTIYF
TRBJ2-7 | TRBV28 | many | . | TGTGCCAGCAGTTTACCAGGGACCACCTACGAGCAGTACTTC | CASSLPGTTYEQYF
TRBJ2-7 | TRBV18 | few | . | TGTGCCAGCTCAACCAGCTCCTACGAGCAGTACTTC | CASSTSSYEQYF
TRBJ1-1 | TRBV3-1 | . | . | TGTGCCAGCAGCCAGATGGCAGGGGCCCTCACTGAAGCTTTCTTT | CASSQMAGALTEAFF
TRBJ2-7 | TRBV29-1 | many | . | TGCAGCGTTGAAGTCGACTCCTACGAGCAGTACTTC | CSVEVDSYEQYF
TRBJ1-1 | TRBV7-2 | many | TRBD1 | TGTGCCAGCAGCCTAGACAGGGGTGCTGAAGCTTTCTTT | CASSLDRGAEAFF
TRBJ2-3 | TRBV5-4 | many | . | TGTGCCAGCAGCTTGGGGAACAGGGCCTACCGAACAGATACGCAGTATTTT | CASSLGNRAYRTDTQYF